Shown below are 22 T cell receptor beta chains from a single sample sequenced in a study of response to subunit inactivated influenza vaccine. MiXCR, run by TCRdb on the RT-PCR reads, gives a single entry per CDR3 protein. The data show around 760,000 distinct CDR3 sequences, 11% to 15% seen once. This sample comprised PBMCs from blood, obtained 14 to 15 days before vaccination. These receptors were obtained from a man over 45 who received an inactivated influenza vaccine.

This CDR3 reads CASSPRIGDTQYF. CDR3 nucleotide sequence: TGTGCCAGCAGCCCGCGTATAGGAGATACGCAGTATTTT. The gene calls are TRBV7-2 and TRBJ2-3; D uncertain. There are 13 residues in the CDR3. Deletions cut 5 bases from V and 5 bases from J, with 11 bases between. Germline V lookup: CDR1 SGHTA, CDR2 FQGNSA.

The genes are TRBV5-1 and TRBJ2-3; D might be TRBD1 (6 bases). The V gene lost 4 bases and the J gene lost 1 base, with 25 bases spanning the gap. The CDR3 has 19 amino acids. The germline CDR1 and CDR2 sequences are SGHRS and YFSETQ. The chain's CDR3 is CASSTTLPDSLYRTDTQYF. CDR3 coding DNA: TGCGCCAGCAGCACGACCCTACCGGACAGCCTCTATCGCACAGATACGCAGTATTTT.

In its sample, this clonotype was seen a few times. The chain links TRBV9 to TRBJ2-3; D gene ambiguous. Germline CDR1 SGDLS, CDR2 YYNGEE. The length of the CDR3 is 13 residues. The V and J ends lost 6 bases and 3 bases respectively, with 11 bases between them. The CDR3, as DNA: TGTGCCAGCAACGAGGTGGTTACAGATACGCAGTATTTT. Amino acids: CASNEVVTDTQYF. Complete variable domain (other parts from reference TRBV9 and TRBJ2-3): DSGVTQTPKHLITATGQRVTLRCSPRSGDLSVYWYQQSLDQGLQFLIQYYNGEERAKGNILERFSAQQFPDLHSELNLSSLELGDSALYFCASNEVVTDTQYFGPGTRLTVL.

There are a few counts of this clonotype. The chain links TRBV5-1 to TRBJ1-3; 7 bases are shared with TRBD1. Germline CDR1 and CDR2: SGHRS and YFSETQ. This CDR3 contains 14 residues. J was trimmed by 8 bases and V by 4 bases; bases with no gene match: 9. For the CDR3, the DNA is TGCGCCAGCAGCCAATCGGGGACAGTAGACACCATATATTTT. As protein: CASSQSGTVDTIYF.

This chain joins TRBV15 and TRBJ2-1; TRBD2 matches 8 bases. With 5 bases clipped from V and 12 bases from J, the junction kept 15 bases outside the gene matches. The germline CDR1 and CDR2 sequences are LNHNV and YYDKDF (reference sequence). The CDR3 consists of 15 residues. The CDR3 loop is CATSGVAAGVPGQFF. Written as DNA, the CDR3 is TGTGCCACCAGCGGAGTGGCAGCGGGAGTCCCCGGGCAGTTCTTC.

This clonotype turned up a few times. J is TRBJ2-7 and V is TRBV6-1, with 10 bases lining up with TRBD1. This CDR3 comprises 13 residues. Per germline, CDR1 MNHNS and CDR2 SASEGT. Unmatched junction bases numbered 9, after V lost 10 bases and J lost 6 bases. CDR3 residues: CAIHRTGGTEQYF. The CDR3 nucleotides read TGTGCCATCCACCGGACAGGGGGTACCGAGCAGTACTTC.

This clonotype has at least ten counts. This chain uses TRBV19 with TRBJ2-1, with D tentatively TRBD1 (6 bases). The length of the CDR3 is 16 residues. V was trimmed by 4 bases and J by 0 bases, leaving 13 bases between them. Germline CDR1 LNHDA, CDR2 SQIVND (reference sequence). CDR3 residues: CASSTEGQSSYNEQFF. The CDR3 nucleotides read TGTGCCAGTAGTACAGAAGGACAGAGCTCCTACAATGAGCAGTTCTTC.

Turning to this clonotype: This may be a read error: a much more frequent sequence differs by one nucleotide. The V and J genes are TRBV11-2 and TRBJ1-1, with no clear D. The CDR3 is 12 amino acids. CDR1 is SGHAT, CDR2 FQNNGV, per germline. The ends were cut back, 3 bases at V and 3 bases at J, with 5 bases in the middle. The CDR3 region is CASSFRDTEAFF. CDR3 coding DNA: TGTGCCAGCAGCTTTAGGGACACTGAAGCTTTCTTT.

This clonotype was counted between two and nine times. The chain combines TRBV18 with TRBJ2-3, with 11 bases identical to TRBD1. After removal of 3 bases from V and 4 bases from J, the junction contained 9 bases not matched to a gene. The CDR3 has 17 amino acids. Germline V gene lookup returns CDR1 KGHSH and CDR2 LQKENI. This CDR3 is CASSPRRGQGAADTQYF. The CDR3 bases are TGTGCCAGCTCACCGCGTCGTGGACAGGGGGCAGCAGATACGCAGTATTTT.

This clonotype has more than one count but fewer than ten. The CDR3 loop is CASSFVAGGGYTF. As DNA, the CDR3 is TGTGCCAGCAGTTTTGTCGCCGGCGGAGGCTACACCTTC. The genes are TRBV28 and TRBJ1-2; D unresolved. The CDR3 runs 13 residues. Germline loops: CDR1 MDHEN, CDR2 SYDVKM. Trimming removed 3 bases at V and 8 bases at J, with 13 bases between.

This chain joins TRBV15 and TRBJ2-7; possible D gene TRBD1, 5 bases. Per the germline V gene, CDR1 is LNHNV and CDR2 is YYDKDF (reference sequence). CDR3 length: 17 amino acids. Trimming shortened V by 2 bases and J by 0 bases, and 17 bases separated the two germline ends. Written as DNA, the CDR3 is TGTGCCACCAGCAGATTATCTAGGGGCCCGAGCTCCTACGAGCAGTACTTC. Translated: CATSRLSRGPSSYEQYF.

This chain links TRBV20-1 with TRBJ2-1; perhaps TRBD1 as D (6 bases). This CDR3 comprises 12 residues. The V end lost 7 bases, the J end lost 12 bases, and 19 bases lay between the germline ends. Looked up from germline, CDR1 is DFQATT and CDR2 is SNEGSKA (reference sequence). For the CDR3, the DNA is TGCAGTGGGACAGAAACTAGGTCGTGGCAGTTCTTC. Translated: CSGTETRSWQFF.

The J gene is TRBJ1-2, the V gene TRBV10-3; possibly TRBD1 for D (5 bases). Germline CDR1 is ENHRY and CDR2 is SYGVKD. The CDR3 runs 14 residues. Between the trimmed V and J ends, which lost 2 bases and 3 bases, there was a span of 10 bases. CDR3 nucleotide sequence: TGTGCCATCAGTGAGACTCAGGGTCACTATGGCTACACCTTC. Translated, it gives CAISETQGHYGYTF.

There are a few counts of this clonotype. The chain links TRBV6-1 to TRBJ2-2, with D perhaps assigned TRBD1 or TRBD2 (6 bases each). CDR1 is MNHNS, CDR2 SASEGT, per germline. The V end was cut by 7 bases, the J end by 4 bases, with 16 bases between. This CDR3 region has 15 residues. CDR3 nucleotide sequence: TGTGCCAGCACCCGGTGGGGGGCGCGCACCGGGGAGCTGTTTTTT. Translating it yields CASTRWGARTGELFF.

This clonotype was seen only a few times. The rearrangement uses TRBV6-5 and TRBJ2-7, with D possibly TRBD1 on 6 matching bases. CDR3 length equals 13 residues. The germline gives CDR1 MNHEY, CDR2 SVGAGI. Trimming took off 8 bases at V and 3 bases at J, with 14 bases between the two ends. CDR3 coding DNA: TGTGCCAGCGTTTCCGGACAGTACTACGAGCAGTACTTC. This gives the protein CASVSGQYYEQYF.

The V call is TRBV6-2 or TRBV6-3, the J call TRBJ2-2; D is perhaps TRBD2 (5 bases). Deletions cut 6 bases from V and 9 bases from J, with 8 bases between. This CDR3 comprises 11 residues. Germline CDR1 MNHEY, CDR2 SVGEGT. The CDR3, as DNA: TGTGCCAGCAGGAGGGTCCGGGAGCTGTTTTTT. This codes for CASRRVRELFF.

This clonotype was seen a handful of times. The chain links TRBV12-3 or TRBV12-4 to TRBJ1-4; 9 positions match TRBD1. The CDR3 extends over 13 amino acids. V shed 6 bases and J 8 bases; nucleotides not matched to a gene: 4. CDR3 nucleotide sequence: TGTGCCAGCAGCGGGACAGGGAGGGAAAAACTGTTTTTT. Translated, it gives CASSGTGREKLFF.

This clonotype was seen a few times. CDR3 residues: CASSLGHLSPGEQYF. In DNA, the CDR3 is TGCGCCAGCAGCTTGGGACACCTAAGTCCGGGGGAGCAGTACTTC. The chain uses TRBV5-1 and TRBJ2-7, with TRBD2 as a possible D gene (5 bases). Germline V CDR1 and CDR2: SGHRS, YFSETQ. The CDR3 extends over 15 amino acids. V was clipped by 0 bases and J by 7 bases, with 17 bases between them.

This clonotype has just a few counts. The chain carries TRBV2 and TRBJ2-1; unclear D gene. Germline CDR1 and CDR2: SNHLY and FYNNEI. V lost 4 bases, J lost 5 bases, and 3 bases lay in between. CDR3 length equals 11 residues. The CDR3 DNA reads TGTGCCAGCAGTGTGGACAATGAGCAGTTCTTC. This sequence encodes CASSVDNEQFF.

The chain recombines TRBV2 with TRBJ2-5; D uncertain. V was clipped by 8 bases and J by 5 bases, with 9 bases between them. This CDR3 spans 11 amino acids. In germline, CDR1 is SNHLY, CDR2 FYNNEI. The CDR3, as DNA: TGTGCCAGCTCAGTCCATGAGACCCAGTACTTC. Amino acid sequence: CASSVHETQYF.

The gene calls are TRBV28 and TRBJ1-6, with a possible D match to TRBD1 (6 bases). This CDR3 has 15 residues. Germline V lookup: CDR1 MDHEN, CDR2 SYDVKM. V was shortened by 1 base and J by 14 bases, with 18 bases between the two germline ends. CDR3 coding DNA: TGTGCCAGCAGTTTATTATGGGACACCCAGGGAGCCCTCCACTTT. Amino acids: CASSLLWDTQGALHF. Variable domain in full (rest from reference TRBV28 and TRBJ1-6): DVKVTQSSRYLVKRTGEKVFLECVQDMDHENMFWYRQDPGLGLRLIYFSYDVKMKEKGDIPEGYSVSREKKERFSLILESASTNQTSMYLCASSLLWDTQGALHFGNGTRLTVT.

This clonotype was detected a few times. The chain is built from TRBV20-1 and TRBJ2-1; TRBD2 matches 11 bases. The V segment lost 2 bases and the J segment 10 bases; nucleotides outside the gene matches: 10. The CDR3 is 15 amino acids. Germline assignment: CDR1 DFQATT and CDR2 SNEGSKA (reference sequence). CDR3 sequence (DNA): TGCAGTGCTAGATTCTTGGGGACTAGCGGCGACGAGCAGTTCTTC. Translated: CSARFLGTSGDEQFF.